What follows describes a single T cell receptor (beta chain). No antigen is known for it. Germline V lookup: CDR1 MNHEY, CDR2 SMNVEV (reference sequence). Trimming left V 2 bases short and J 6 bases short, with 7 bases between. The CDR3 is made up of 13 amino acids. Generated by immunoSEQ multiplex PCR, the TCRdb table keeps only in-frame clones and is missing some. The sample has 10,000 to 15,000 clones; about nine tenths are singletons. The data originate from a study of STAT3 mutations in large granular lymphocyte leukemia. Overall study findings and caveats: In T-cell large granular lymphocyte leukemia, about half of patients showed multiple immunodominant subclonotypes.

The chain combines TRBV27 with TRBJ2-2; D unclear. The material sequenced was PBMCs. The clonotype was recovered from a human donor with T large granular lymphocyte leukemia. Some clones in this sample may be carry-over from other donors' samples. CDR3 sequence reads: CASSLTGSGELFF. The CDR3 coding sequence is TGTGCCAGCAGTTTAACCGGGTCCGGGGAGCTGTTTTTT.